Below are 26 T cell receptor beta chains sequenced from a single sample in a study of OX40 agonist ivuxolimab in advanced cancers. Sequencing used immunoSEQ multiplex PCR; TCRdb keeps in-frame clones, though not all of them. The sample has about 48,000 clones, around 90% seen once. The specimen was CD4+ or CD8+ T cells sorted from blood, collected in a trial of the OX40 agonist ivuxolimab. These receptors came from an adult with an advanced solid tumor such as melanoma, head and neck, liver or kidney cancer.

The V and J genes are TRBV11-3 and TRBJ2-1; D call uncertain. The CDR3 is made up of 18 amino acids. Germline loops: CDR1 SGHNT, CDR2 YENEEA. The ends were cut back, 1 base at V and 0 bases at J, with 16 bases in the middle. DNA for the CDR3: TGTGCCAGCAGCTTAGTAGTCCAACCCCCGAGCTCCTACAATGAGCAGTTCTTC. Its translation: CASSLVVQPPSSYNEQFF.

The chain links TRBV15 to TRBJ1-1; D may be TRBD1 (5 bases). This CDR3 comprises 14 residues. Germline-derived CDR1 and CDR2 are LNHNV and YYDKDF (reference sequence). V lost 1 base to trimming and J lost 3 bases, with 9 bases between them. CDR3 residues: CATSRVWGDTEAFF. The CDR3 region has the DNA TGTGCCACCAGCAGAGTATGGGGGGACACTGAAGCTTTCTTT.

The count of this clone is one. The chain couples TRBV5-1 to TRBJ1-6; 10 positions match TRBD1. The CDR3 totals 15 residues. Trimming cost V 4 bases and J 5 bases; bases outside gene matches: 3. CDR1 SGHRS and CDR2 YFSETQ come from the germline V gene. The CDR3 is CASSAGTGDNSPLHF. The CDR3 nucleotides read TGCGCCAGCAGCGCAGGGACAGGGGATAATTCACCCCTCCACTTT.

V usage is TRBV7-9 and J usage is TRBJ1-4; D might be TRBD1 (6 bases). Germline CDR1 SEHNR, CDR2 FQNEAQ (reference sequence). The germline V and J ends were trimmed by 5 bases and 2 bases, with 15 bases remaining between them. The CDR3 is made up of 16 amino acids. CDR3: CASSHDPGATNEKLFF. The CDR3 region has the DNA TGTGCCAGCAGCCACGATCCGGGGGCCACTAATGAAAAACTGTTTTTT.

The genes are TRBV30 and TRBJ1-5, with a tentative D call TRBD1 (6 bases). The CDR3 runs to 14 residues. Germline V gives CDR1 GTSNPN, CDR2 SVGIG (reference sequence). V lost 1 base and J 6 bases, leaving 13 bases between the germline ends. The CDR3 DNA reads as TGTGCCTGGAGTGGAATTGGGGGCAGTCAGCCCCAGCATTTT. Translation gives CAWSGIGGSQPQHF.

The chain joins TRBV25-1 to TRBJ2-7; D is uncertain. V lost 3 bases and J lost 1, with 4 bases in between. Germline V lookup: CDR1 MGHDK, CDR2 SYGVNS. The length of the CDR3 is 12 residues. In DNA, the CDR3 is TGTGCCAGCAGTGAGGAATCCTACGAGCAGTACTTC. Translated: CASSEESYEQYF.

This chain links TRBV27 with TRBJ2-2; a weak D match, TRBD2 (5 bases). CDR3 length: 16 amino acids. The germline V gene has CDR1 MNHEY and CDR2 SMNVEV (reference sequence). V dropped 4 bases and J dropped 0 bases, with 12 bases sitting between them. In DNA form, the CDR3 reads TGTGCCAGCAGTTCCGGGGTAGTCGCGAACACCGGGGAGCTGTTTTTT. Amino acid sequence: CASSSGVVANTGELFF.

V and J are TRBV19 and TRBJ1-1; no definite D call. Germline V gene lookup returns CDR1 LNHDA and CDR2 SQIVND (reference sequence). The CDR3 loop spans 14 amino acids. Deletions cut 8 bases from V and 1 base from J, with 14 bases between. The CDR3 spells CASSPDTTNTEAFF. Written as DNA, the CDR3 is TGTGCCAGTTCTCCTGACACTACGAACACTGAAGCTTTCTTT. Complete variable domain (other parts from reference TRBV19 and TRBJ1-1): DGGITQSPKYLFRKEGQNVTLSCEQNLNHDAMYWYRQDPGQGLRLIYYSQIVNDFQKGDIAEGYSVSREKKESFPLTVTSAQKNPTAFYLCASSPDTTNTEAFFGQGTRLTVV.

This chain uses TRBV7-3 with TRBJ1-1; possibly TRBD1 for D (5 bases). Germline V gene lookup returns CDR1 SGHTA and CDR2 FQGTGA. V was clipped by 1 base and J by 3 bases, with 6 bases between them. The CDR3 covers 13 residues. The CDR3 nucleotides are TGTGCCAGCAGCTTAAGAGGGGACACTGAAGCTTTCTTT. Its translation: CASSLRGDTEAFF.

The rearrangement uses TRBV5-1 and TRBJ2-7; D unresolved. Germline V CDR1 and CDR2: SGHRS, YFSETQ. This CDR3 comprises 12 residues. Trimming took off 1 base at V and 0 bases at J, with 2 bases between the two ends. CDR3: CASSLNSYEQYF. In DNA, the CDR3 is TGCGCCAGCAGCTTGAACTCCTACGAGCAGTACTTC.

This clone is categorized as large. The genes are TRBV6-4 and TRBJ2-3, with D perhaps given as TRBD1 or TRBD2 (5 bases each). Germline CDR1 reads MRHNA; CDR2 reads SNTAGT. V was clipped by 0 bases and J by 1 base, with 8 bases between them. The CDR3 totals 15 residues. CDR3 DNA sequence: TGTGCCAGCAGTGACTCGCAGGGAGGCACAGATACGCAGTATTTT. This encodes CASSDSQGGTDTQYF.

The rearrangement joins TRBV19 to TRBJ2-1, with 11 bases lining up with TRBD2. Germline V CDR1 and CDR2: LNHDA, SQIVND (reference sequence). The CDR3 length is 15 residues. Trimming took 5 bases from V and 6 from J; bases not matched to a gene: 6. The CDR3 is CASSGLAGGVNEQFF. CDR3 DNA: TGTGCCAGTAGTGGCCTAGCGGGGGGTGTCAATGAGCAGTTCTTC.

The J gene is TRBJ2-1, the V gene TRBV6-6, with 11 bases that match TRBD2. CDR3 length equals 13 residues. In germline, CDR1 is MNHNY, CDR2 SVGAGI (reference sequence). V trimming: 8 bases; J trimming: 10 bases; junction bases outside the gene matches: 7. The CDR3 reads CASGSGLAEEQFF. CDR3 nucleotides: TGTGCCAGCGGATCGGGACTAGCGGAAGAGCAGTTCTTC.

The chain recombines TRBV7-9 with TRBJ1-1, with D unresolved. The V end was cut by 4 bases, the J end by 3 bases, with 12 bases between. From germline, CDR1 is SEHNR and CDR2 FQNEAQ (reference sequence). This CDR3 spans 14 amino acids. The CDR3 sequence: CASSSAGSYTEAFF. The CDR3 DNA reads TGTGCCAGCAGCTCAGCGGGGTCTTACACTGAAGCTTTCTTT.

This clone showed up just once. The chain has TRBV20-1 and TRBJ2-7; tentatively, D is TRBD2 (5 bases). Germline V CDR1 and CDR2: DFQATT, SNEGSKA (reference sequence). The CDR3 is made up of 11 amino acids. The V and J ends lost 4 bases and 4 bases respectively, with 8 bases between them. The CDR3 sequence is CSANGMYEQYV. CDR3 sequence (DNA): TGCAGTGCTAACGGGATGTACGAGCAGTACGTC.

The chain joins TRBV10-3 to TRBJ2-7; TRBD2 matches 7 bases. Germline CDR1 ENHRY, CDR2 SYGVKD. V lost 8 bases to trimming and J lost 4 bases; unmatched junction nucleotides: 8. This CDR3 comprises 13 residues. CDR3 sequence: CAISDSGGYEQYV. CDR3 coding DNA: TGTGCCATCTCGGACTCGGGGGGATACGAGCAGTACGTC.

J is TRBJ1-3 and V is TRBV15, with 8 bases fitting TRBD1. The CDR3 length is 15 residues. Germline V gene sequence: CDR1 LNHNV, CDR2 YYDKDF (reference sequence). V shed 7 bases, J shed 0 bases, and the junction held 5 bases outside the gene matches. The CDR3 DNA reads TGTGCCACCATGACAGGGGCGAGCTCTGGAAACACCATATATTTT. It is translated as CATMTGASSGNTIYF.

In this sample, this clone turned up once. The chain uses TRBV11-2 and TRBJ2-1; the D gene is possibly TRBD2 (7 bases). The V gene lost 3 bases and the J gene lost 4 bases, with 19 bases spanning the gap. Germline CDR1 is SGHAT and CDR2 is FQNNGV. This CDR3 has 17 residues. CDR3 nucleotide sequence: TGTGCCAGCAGCTTGAACCCCTTAGAGGGGGGGTACAATGAGCAGTTCTTC. It specifies CASSLNPLEGGYNEQFF.

V gene TRBV7-3 combines with J gene TRBJ2-3; a possible D gene is TRBD2 (7 bases). Trimming removed 1 base at V and 0 bases at J, with 14 bases between. Germline CDR1 SGHTA, CDR2 FQGTGA. The CDR3 consists of 17 residues. The CDR3 loop reads CASSLNRRGPSTDTQYF. CDR3 nucleotides: TGTGCCAGCAGCTTAAATAGGCGGGGGCCGAGCACAGATACGCAGTATTTT.

This sequence joins TRBV30 and TRBJ2-7; possible D gene TRBD1, 5 bases. This CDR3 has 12 residues. Germline V gene sequence: CDR1 GTSNPN, CDR2 SVGIG (reference sequence). Deletions cut 1 base from V and 4 bases from J, with 8 bases between. The CDR3 DNA reads as TGTGCCTGGAGTGACAGGACGTACGAGCAGTACTTC. Protein product: CAWSDRTYEQYF.

J is TRBJ1-6 and V is TRBV5-1; TRBD1 aligns across 8 bases. Germline-derived CDR1 and CDR2 are SGHRS and YFSETQ. The CDR3 length is 15 residues. Trimming cost V 1 base and J 8 bases; bases outside gene matches: 5. The CDR3 spells CASSLRAGGYSPLHF. CDR3 DNA: TGCGCCAGCAGCTTGCGGGCAGGGGGCTATTCACCCCTCCACTTT.

This clone turned up a few times. As DNA, the CDR3 is TGTGCCAGTAGTACAGGGGGCAACACTGAAGCTTTCTTT. Its protein product is CASSTGGNTEAFF. V is TRBV19 and J is TRBJ1-1, with 8 bases matching TRBD1. CDR3 length: 13 residues. With 4 bases clipped from V and 2 bases from J, the junction kept 0 bases outside the gene matches. Germline-derived CDR1 and CDR2 are LNHDA and SQIVND (reference sequence).

The chain employs TRBV6-5 and TRBJ2-7, with 8 positions matching TRBD1. Germline V gene sequence: CDR1 MNHEY, CDR2 SVGAGI. The CDR3 has 15 residues. After removal of 5 bases from V and 3 bases from J, the junction contained 9 bases not matched to a gene. For the CDR3, the DNA is TGTGCCAGCAGTCTCGGTACCGGGACAGGCTACGAGCAGTACTTC. It encodes CASSLGTGTGYEQYF.

This clone was observed a single time. CDR3 amino acids: CASSFSRQGFNEQFF. The CDR3 coding sequence is TGTGCCAGCAGCTTCTCGAGACAGGGTTTCAATGAGCAGTTCTTC. This chain joins TRBV7-2 and TRBJ2-1, with 7 positions matching TRBD1. V lost 3 bases to trimming and J lost 6 bases; unmatched junction nucleotides: 8. The germline V gene encodes CDR1 SGHTA and CDR2 FQGNSA. This CDR3 is built from 15 residues.

The chain is built from TRBV9 and TRBJ2-5; D is unclear. Trimming left V 0 bases short and J 5 bases short, with 11 bases between. The CDR3 extends over 14 amino acids. Germline CDR1 is SGDLS and CDR2 is YYNGEE. The CDR3 sequence: CASSVESSRETQYF. The DNA for the CDR3 is TGTGCCAGCAGCGTAGAAAGTTCACGGGAGACCCAGTACTTC.

V and J are TRBV29-1 and TRBJ2-5; 10 nucleotides match TRBD1. TRBJ2-7 explains the end of the DNA better; the J call may be wrong. The CDR3 totals 14 residues. CDR1 and CDR2 (germline): SQVTM, ANQGSEA. CDR3 nucleotides: TGCAGCGTTGCCAAATCCGGGACAGGGGCCGAGCAGTACTTC. It yields the protein CSVAKSGTGAEQYF.